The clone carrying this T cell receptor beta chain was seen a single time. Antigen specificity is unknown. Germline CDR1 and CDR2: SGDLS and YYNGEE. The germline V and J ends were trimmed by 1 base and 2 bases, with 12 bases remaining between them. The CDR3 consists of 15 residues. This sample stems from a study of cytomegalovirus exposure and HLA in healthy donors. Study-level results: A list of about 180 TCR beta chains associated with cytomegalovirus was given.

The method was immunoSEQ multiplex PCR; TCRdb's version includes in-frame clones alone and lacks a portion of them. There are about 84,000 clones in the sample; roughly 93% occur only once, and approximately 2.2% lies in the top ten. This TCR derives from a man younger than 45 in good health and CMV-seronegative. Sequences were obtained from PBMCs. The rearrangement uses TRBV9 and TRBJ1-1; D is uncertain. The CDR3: CASSVTSPSNTEAFF. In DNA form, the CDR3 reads TGTGCCAGCAGCGTAACCTCCCCTAGCAACACTGAAGCTTTCTTT.